This section outlines one T cell receptor beta chain sequence together with its context. The germline V gene has CDR1 SGHTA and CDR2 FQGNSA. Trimming left V 4 bases short and J 2 bases short, with 18 bases between. The length of the CDR3 is 17 residues. The TCR beta profiling, which covered VDJ combination and CDR3 sequence, was carried out using genomic DNA as the template. TCRdb fed the reads into MiXCR, producing one record per CDR3 protein. Among 150,000 to 200,000 distinct CDR3 sequences listed, under 70% were seen once. This specimen belongs to a study of CD8+CD57+ T cells in acquired aplastic anemia.

The sequence was obtained from a human donor with severe aplastic anemia or a healthy control (not recorded which). The gene calls are TRBV7-2 and TRBJ1-3; a possible D gene is TRBD1 (5 bases). Source material: sorted CD4+, CD8+, or CD8+CD57+ T cells (not recorded which) from PBMCs. The CDR3: CASSYTSTVLTGNTIYF. The DNA for the CDR3 is TGTGCCAGCAGCTATACATCGACAGTCCTCACTGGAAACACCATATATTTT.